Listed below are T cell receptor beta chains from one sample, sequenced in a study of cytomegalovirus exposure and HLA in healthy donors. Generated by immunoSEQ multiplex PCR, the TCRdb table keeps only in-frame clones and is missing some. This table holds 150,000 to 200,000 clones, about three quarters found once. Specimen: PBMCs. Source of these receptors: a young man in good health and CMV-seropositive. CDR3s leave out the opening cysteine and the closing phenylalanine or tryptophan.

v_gene: TRBV19
j_gene: TRBJ1-1
CDR3aa: ASSMGGDDHGAF

v_gene: TRBV6-1
j_gene: TRBJ1-2
CDR3aa: ASSEAQGAYGYT

v_gene: TRBV6-5
j_gene: TRBJ1-1
CDR3aa: ASSYPGSLTEAF

v_gene: TRBV5-1
j_gene: TRBJ2-5
CDR3aa: ASSTVARPGETQY

v_gene: TRBV7-8
j_gene: TRBJ1-2
CDR3aa: ASSSDRAPNYGYT

v_gene: TRBV18
j_gene: TRBJ1-1
CDR3aa: ASSRDREAF

v_gene: TRBV30
j_gene: TRBJ2-2
CDR3aa: AWTAGLAMPGELF

v_gene: TRBV27
j_gene: TRBJ1-1
CDR3aa: ASSFGLNTEAF

v_gene: TRBV19
j_gene: TRBJ2-3
CDR3aa: ASSSADTDTQY

v_gene: TRBV19
j_gene: TRBJ1-5
CDR3aa: ATGTGDSNQPQH

v_gene: TRBV11-2
j_gene: TRBJ2-1
CDR3aa: ASSRTGAGEQF

v_gene: TRBV2
j_gene: TRBJ2-1
CDR3aa: ASRVAESSYNEQF

v_gene: TRBV12-5
j_gene: TRBJ1-5
CDR3aa: ASGLSLNQPQH

v_gene: TRBV4-2
j_gene: TRBJ2-1
CDR3aa: ASSQGTSGYYNEQF

v_gene: TRBV19
j_gene: TRBJ1-2
CDR3aa: ASTYTGTYYT

v_gene: TRBV5-4
j_gene: TRBJ2-1
CDR3aa: ASSSEGSVTYNEQF

v_gene: TRBV19
j_gene: TRBJ1-2
CDR3aa: ASSTRQGNYGYT